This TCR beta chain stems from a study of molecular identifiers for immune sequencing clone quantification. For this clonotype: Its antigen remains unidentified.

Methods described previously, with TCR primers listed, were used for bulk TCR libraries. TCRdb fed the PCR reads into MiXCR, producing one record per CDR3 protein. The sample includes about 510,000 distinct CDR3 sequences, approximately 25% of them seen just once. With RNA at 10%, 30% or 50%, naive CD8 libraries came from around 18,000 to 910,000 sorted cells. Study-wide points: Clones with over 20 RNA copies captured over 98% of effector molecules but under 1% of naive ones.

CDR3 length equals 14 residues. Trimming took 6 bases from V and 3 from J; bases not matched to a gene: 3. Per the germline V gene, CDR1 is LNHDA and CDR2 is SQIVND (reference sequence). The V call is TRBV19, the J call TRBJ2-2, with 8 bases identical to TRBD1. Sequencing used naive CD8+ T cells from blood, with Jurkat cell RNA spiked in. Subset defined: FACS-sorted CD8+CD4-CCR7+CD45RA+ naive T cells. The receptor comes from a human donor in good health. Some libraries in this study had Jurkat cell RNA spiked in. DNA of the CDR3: TGTGCCAGTAGCCAGGGGGCGCACACCGGGGAGCTGTTTTTT. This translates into CASSQGAHTGELFF.